Below, 13 T cell receptor beta chains from the same sample are listed, as sequenced in a study of blood T cell repertoires in COVID-19. The method was immunoSEQ multiplex PCR; TCRdb's version includes in-frame clones alone and lacks a portion of them. The sample comprises some 530,000 clones, about nine tenths of which are singletons, and around 7.9% rests with the top ten. Source material: PBMCs or T cells enriched from blood (not recorded which). The receptor source for this set is a woman aged 55-69 years who had recovered from COVID-19.

Only a few counts were recorded for this clone. The chain uses TRBV9 and TRBJ1-1; weak D call: TRBD1 (5 bases). V shed 4 bases and J shed 3 bases, with 19 bases lying between them. The CDR3 is 16 residues long. Germline CDR1 SGDLS, CDR2 YYNGEE. The CDR3 region is CASSLGRGQGDTEAFF. The CDR3 DNA sequence: TGTGCCAGCAGCTTAGGGCGGGGCCAGGGAGACACTGAAGCTTTCTTT.

The chain carries TRBV4-1 and TRBJ2-2, with 11 bases that match TRBD1. Per germline, CDR1 MGHRA and CDR2 YSYEKL. This CDR3 has 15 amino acids. Germline trimming cut 4 bases from V and 7 bases from J; bases unmatched to any gene: 5. The chain's CDR3 is CASSLGQGAHGELFF. Here the CDR3 DNA reads TGCGCCAGCAGCCTTGGACAGGGGGCGCACGGGGAGCTGTTTTTT.

The genes are TRBV6-5 and TRBJ1-5; tentatively, D is TRBD1 (6 bases). V lost 3 bases and J lost 7, with 13 bases in between. CDR1 is MNHEY, CDR2 SVGAGI, per germline. The CDR3 contains 14 residues. The CDR3 region has the DNA TGTGCCAGCAGTTATGGGGCAGGGGCACAGCCCCAGCATTTT. Translated, it gives CASSYGAGAQPQHF.

V and J are TRBV12-5 and TRBJ2-3, with D possibly matching TRBD2 (6 bases). In germline, CDR1 is LGHNT, CDR2 FRNRAP. The CDR3 runs 16 residues. V was pared by 6 bases and J by 8 bases, with 24 bases between. For the CDR3, the DNA is TGTGCTAGTGGCCCGGACACGGGGGTTTCAGTGGGTACGCAGTATTTT. Translating gives CASGPDTGVSVGTQYF.

The chain carries TRBV29-1 and TRBJ2-7; 9 bases map to TRBD1. The CDR3 runs to 12 residues. Germline-derived CDR1 and CDR2 are SQVTM and ANQGSEA. J gave up 6 bases and V 7 bases, and 7 bases lay outside the gene matches. CDR3 sequence (DNA): TGCAGCGGGCGGACAGGGGAGGGCGAGCAGTACTTC. This codes for CSGRTGEGEQYF.

The chain employs TRBV3-1 (or the pseudogene TRBV3-2) and TRBJ1-2, with TRBD1 as a possible D gene (6 bases). Per the germline V gene, CDR1 is LGHDT and CDR2 is YNNKEL (reference sequence). This CDR3 is built from 14 residues. V lost 0 bases to trimming and J lost 7 bases, with 12 bases between them. CDR3 loop: CASSQEGRGIGYTF. CDR3 bases: TGTGCCAGCAGCCAAGAGGGCAGGGGTATTGGCTACACCTTC.

The V and J genes are TRBV5-3 and TRBJ2-7; D gene uncertain. TRBV5-3 is filed as an ORF, its function uncertain. V lost 7 bases to trimming and J lost 1 base, with 3 bases between them. The CDR3 length is 10 residues. CDR3 in amino acids: CARPSYEQYV. The CDR3 DNA reads TGTGCCAGACCATCCTACGAGCAGTACGTC.

V usage is TRBV30 and J usage is TRBJ2-2, with D perhaps matching TRBD1 (5 bases). Germline V gives CDR1 GTSNPN, CDR2 SVGIG (reference sequence). The CDR3 spans 15 residues. The V and J ends lost 3 bases and 5 bases respectively, with 16 bases between them. CDR3 in DNA: TGTGCCTGGAGCCCAGGGTTAATCAGAACCGGGGAGCTGTTTTTT. It is translated as CAWSPGLIRTGELFF.

The chain uses TRBV5-6 and TRBJ1-5; D is ambiguous. Between the trimmed V and J ends, which lost 0 bases and 4 bases, there was a span of 11 bases. This CDR3 has 15 amino acids. In germline, CDR1 is SGHDT, CDR2 YYEEEE. CDR3 region: CASSLGQEGNQPQHF. CDR3 coding DNA: TGTGCCAGCAGCTTGGGACAAGAGGGAAATCAGCCCCAGCATTTT.

The V and J genes are TRBV5-1 and TRBJ2-6; unclear D gene. V gave up 5 bases and J gave up 2 bases, with 8 bases separating them. Germline CDR1 is SGHRS and CDR2 is YFSETQ. The CDR3 is 14 amino acids. CDR3 coding DNA: TGCGCCAGCAGGCCCCAGGCTGGGGCCAACGTCCTGACTTTC. Amino acid sequence: CASRPQAGANVLTF.

V and J are TRBV10-1 and TRBJ1-2; D possibly corresponds to TRBD1 (5 bases). Germline CDR1 reads WNHNN; CDR2 reads SYGVQD (reference sequence). This CDR3 has 13 amino acids. V was clipped by 10 bases and J by 3 bases, with 15 bases between them. CDR3 sequence (DNA): TGCGCCACTTCGACGCAAGGGGACTATGGCTACACCTTC. This sequence encodes CATSTQGDYGYTF.

The J gene is TRBJ2-2, the V gene TRBV10-3; TRBD1 agrees at 7 bases. V was clipped by 8 bases and J by 3 bases; unmatched bases: 6. In germline, CDR1 is ENHRY, CDR2 SYGVKD. The CDR3 length is 14 residues. The CDR3 reads CAISDRFDTGELFF. CDR3 DNA sequence: TGTGCCATCTCGGACAGGTTCGACACCGGGGAGCTGTTTTTT.

The gene calls are TRBV5-1 and TRBJ1-6; the D gene is possibly TRBD1 (5 bases). CDR1 is SGHRS, CDR2 YFSETQ, per germline. CDR3 size: 15 residues. The V end lost 4 bases, the J end lost 4 bases, and 12 bases lay between the germline ends. In DNA form, the CDR3 reads TGCGCCAGCAGCGCCTCGGGGGGGTATAATTCACCCCTCCACTTT. Translated: CASSASGGYNSPLHF.